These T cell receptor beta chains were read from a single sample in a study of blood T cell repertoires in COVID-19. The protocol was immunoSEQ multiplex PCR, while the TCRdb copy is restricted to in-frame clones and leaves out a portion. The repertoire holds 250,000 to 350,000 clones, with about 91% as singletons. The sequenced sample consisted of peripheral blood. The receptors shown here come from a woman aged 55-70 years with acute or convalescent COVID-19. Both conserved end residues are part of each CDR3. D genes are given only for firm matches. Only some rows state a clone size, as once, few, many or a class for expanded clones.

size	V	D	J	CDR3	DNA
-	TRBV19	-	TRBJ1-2	CASSMYDKFNYGYTF	TGTGCCAGTAGTATGTACGACAAATTTAACTATGGCTACACCTTC
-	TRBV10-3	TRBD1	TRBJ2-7	CAISETRDRSSPQYF	TGTGCCATCAGTGAGACCCGGGACAGGTCTTCGCCGCAGTACTTC
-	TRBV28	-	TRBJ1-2	CASAYLAGLGYTF	TGTGCCAGCGCCTATCTCGCAGGGCTCGGCTACACCTTC
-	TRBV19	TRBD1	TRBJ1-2	CASSILLGGDRGDYGYTF	TGTGCCAGTAGTATACTCCTTGGCGGGGACAGGGGAGACTATGGCTACACCTTC
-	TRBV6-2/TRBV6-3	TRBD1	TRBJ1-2	CASSATGGAYGYTF	TGTGCCAGCAGTGCGACAGGGGGAGCCTATGGCTACACCTTC
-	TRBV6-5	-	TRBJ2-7	CASSYSAGARSEQYF	TGTGCCAGCAGTTACTCTGCGGGGGCGCGGTCCGAGCAGTACTTC
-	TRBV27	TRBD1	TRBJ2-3	CASSMGQGMRTDTQYF	TGTGCCAGCAGTATGGGACAGGGGATGAGGACAGATACGCAGTATTTT
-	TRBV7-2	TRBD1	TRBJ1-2	CASSLAPSGTGSNYGYTF	TGTGCCAGCAGCTTAGCCCCCTCCGGGACAGGGTCTAACTATGGCTACACCTTC
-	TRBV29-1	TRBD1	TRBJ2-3	CSVRPGTGTDTQYF	TGCAGCGTACGTCCCGGGACAGGGACAGATACGCAGTATTTT
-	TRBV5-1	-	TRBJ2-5	CASTALVIGQETQYF	TGCGCCAGCACAGCCCTCGTTATCGGGCAAGAGACCCAGTACTTC
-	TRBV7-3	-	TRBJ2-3	CASSLFGGADTQYF	TGTGCCAGCAGCCTGTTCGGGGGAGCGGATACGCAGTATTTT
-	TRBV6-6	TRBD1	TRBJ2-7	CASSSHQDRASYEQYF	TGTGCCAGCAGTTCTCACCAGGACAGGGCCTCCTACGAGCAGTACTTC
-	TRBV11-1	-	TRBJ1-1	CASSPTAWDYEAFF	TGTGCCAGCAGCCCGACTGCCTGGGACTATGAAGCTTTCTTT
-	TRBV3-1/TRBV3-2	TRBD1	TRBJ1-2	CASSPTSRTGRYGYTF	TGTGCCAGCAGTCCGACGTCAAGGACAGGGAGGTATGGCTACACCTTC
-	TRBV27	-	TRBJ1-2	CASSLDRGYGYTF	TGTGCCAGCAGTCTAGATCGGGGCTATGGCTACACCTTC
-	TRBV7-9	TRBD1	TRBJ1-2	CASSSTTGKGYTF	TGTGCCAGCAGCTCGACGACAGGGAAAGGCTACACCTTC
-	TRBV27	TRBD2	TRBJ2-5	CASKGLAGGQETQYF	TGTGCCAGCAAGGGACTAGCGGGGGGACAAGAGACCCAGTACTTC
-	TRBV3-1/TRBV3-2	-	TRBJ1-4	CASSQAGLNEKLFF	TGTGCCAGCAGCCAAGCAGGGCTTAATGAAAAACTGTTTTTT
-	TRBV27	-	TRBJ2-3	CASSLSIRADTQYF	TGTGCCAGCAGTTTAAGTATCAGGGCAGATACGCAGTATTTT
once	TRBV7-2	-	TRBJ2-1	CASSTSDNEQFF	TGTGCCAGCAGCACGAGCGACAATGAGCAGTTCTTC
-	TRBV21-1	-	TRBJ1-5	CASSKEMRTGDNQPQHF	TGTGCCAGCAGCAAAGAAATGAGGACAGGGGACAATCAGCCCCAGCATTTT
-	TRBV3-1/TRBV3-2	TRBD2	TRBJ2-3	CARVSGGATDTQYF	TGTGCCAGAGTAAGCGGGGGGGCCACAGATACGCAGTATTTT
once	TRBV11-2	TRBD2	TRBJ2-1	CASSSTSDYYNEQFF	TGTGCCAGCAGCTCGACTAGCGACTATTACAATGAGCAGTTCTTC
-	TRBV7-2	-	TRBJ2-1	CASSLVQINEQFF	TGTGCCAGCAGCTTAGTACAGATTAATGAGCAGTTCTTC
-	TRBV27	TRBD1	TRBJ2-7	CASSFGTGGGEQYF	TGTGCCAGCAGTTTTGGTACAGGGGGCGGCGAGCAGTACTTC
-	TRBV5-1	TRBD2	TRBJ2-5	CASSPGGPQETQYF	TGCGCCAGCAGCCCGGGGGGGCCGCAAGAGACCCAGTACTTC
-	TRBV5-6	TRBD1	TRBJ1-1	CASSFTQGDTEAFF	TGTGCCAGCAGCTTCACCCAGGGGGACACTGAAGCTTTCTTT
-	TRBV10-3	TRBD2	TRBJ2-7	CAISGGGTSGSKQYF	TGTGCCATCAGTGGAGGAGGGACTAGCGGGAGCAAGCAGTACTTC
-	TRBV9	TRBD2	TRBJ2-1	CASGDGKFSGRDNNEQFF	TGTGCCAGCGGGGACGGAAAATTTAGCGGGAGAGATAACAATGAGCAGTTCTTC
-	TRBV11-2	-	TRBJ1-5	CASSDQRGDSNQPQHF	TGTGCCAGCAGCGACCAACGGGGGGACAGCAATCAGCCCCAGCATTTT
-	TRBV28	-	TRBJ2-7	CASSLAGFGYEQYF	TGTGCCAGCAGTTTAGCGGGCTTCGGGTACGAGCAGTACTTC
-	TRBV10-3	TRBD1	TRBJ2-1	CAISEGGQGREQFF	TGTGCCATCAGTGAAGGGGGACAGGGCCGCGAGCAGTTCTTC
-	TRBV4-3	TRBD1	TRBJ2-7	CASSPAVFRTGGNNEQYF	TGCGCCAGCAGCCCCGCCGTTTTTCGGACAGGGGGCAACAACGAGCAGTACTTC
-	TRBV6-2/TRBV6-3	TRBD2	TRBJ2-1	CASSSDTSAHEQFF	TGTGCCAGCAGTTCTGATACTAGCGCACATGAGCAGTTCTTC
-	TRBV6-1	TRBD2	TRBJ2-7	CASSEISGGGSYEQYF	TGTGCCAGCAGTGAAATCAGCGGGGGGGGTTCCTACGAGCAGTACTTC
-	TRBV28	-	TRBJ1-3	CASSLGSSSGNTIYF	TGTGCCAGCAGTTTAGGTTCCAGCTCTGGAAACACCATATATTTT
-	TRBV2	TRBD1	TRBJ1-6	CASLTGGAGNSPLHF	TGTGCCAGCCTCACAGGGGGTGCGGGTAATTCACCCCTCCACTTT
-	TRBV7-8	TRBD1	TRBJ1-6	CASSGDGRGRRNSPLHF	TGTGCCAGCAGCGGCGACGGCAGGGGGCGCCGAAATTCACCCCTCCACTTT
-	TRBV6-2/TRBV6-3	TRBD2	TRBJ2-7	CASSLTSGVYEQYF	TGTGCCAGCAGTTTGACTAGCGGGGTCTACGAGCAGTACTTC